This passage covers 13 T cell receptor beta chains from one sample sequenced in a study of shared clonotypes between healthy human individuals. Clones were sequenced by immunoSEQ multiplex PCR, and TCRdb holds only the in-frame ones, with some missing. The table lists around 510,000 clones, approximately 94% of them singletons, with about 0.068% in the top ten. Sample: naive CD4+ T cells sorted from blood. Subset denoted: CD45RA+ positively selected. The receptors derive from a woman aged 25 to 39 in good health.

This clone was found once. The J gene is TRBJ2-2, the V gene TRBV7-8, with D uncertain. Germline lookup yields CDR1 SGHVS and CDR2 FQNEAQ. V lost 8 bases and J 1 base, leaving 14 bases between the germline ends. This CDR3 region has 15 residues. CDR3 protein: CASLEWTENTGELFF. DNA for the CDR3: TGTGCCAGCTTAGAATGGACGGAGAACACCGGGGAGCTGTTTTTT.

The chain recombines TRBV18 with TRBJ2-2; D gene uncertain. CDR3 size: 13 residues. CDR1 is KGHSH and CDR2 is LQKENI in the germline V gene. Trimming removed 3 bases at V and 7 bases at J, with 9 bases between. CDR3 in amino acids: CASSPSSFGELFF. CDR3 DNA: TGTGCCAGCTCACCCTCCAGTTTCGGGGAGCTGTTTTTT.

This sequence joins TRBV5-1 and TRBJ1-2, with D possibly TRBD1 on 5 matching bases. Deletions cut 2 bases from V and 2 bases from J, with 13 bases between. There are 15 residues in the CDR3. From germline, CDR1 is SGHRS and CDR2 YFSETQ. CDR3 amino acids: CASSLGDDRNYGYTF. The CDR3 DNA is TGCGCCAGCAGCTTAGGCGATGACAGAAACTATGGCTACACCTTC.

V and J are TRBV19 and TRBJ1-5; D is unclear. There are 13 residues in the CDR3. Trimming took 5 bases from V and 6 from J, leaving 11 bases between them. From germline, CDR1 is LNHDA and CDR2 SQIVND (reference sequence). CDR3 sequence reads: CASSERRVQPQHF. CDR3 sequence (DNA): TGTGCCAGTAGTGAGAGGAGGGTTCAGCCCCAGCATTTT.

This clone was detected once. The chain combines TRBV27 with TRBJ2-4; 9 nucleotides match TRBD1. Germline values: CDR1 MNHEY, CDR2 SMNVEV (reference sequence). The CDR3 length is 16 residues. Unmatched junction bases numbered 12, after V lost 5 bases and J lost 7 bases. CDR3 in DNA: TGTGCCAGCAGTCTATTACCGGGACAGGGTAGGAACATTCAGTACTTC. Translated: CASSLLPGQGRNIQYF.

CDR3 sequence reads: CASSLTRVSPPGANVLTF. The CDR3 nucleotides are TGTGCCAGCAGCTTAACTAGGGTGTCCCCTCCTGGGGCCAACGTCCTGACTTTC. The chain employs TRBV7-9 and TRBJ2-6; D perhaps matches TRBD2 (5 bases). With 2 bases removed from V and 2 bases from J, the gap between germline ends came to 16 bases. The CDR3 sequence is 18 residues long. Germline values: CDR1 SEHNR, CDR2 FQNEAQ (reference sequence). Combining the CDR3 with reference TRBV7-9 and TRBJ2-6 gives the whole variable domain DTGVSQNPRHKITKRGQNVTFRCDPISEHNRLYWYRQTLGQGPEFLTYFQNEAQLEKSRLLSDRFSAERPKGSFSTLEIQRTEQGDSAMYLCASSLTRVSPPGANVLTFGAGSRLTVL.

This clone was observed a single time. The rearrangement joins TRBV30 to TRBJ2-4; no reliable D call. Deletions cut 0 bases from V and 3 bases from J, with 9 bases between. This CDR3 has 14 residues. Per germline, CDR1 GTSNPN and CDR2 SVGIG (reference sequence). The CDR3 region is CAWSVGSFKNIQYF. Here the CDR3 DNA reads TGTGCCTGGAGTGTCGGGTCGTTCAAAAACATTCAGTACTTC.

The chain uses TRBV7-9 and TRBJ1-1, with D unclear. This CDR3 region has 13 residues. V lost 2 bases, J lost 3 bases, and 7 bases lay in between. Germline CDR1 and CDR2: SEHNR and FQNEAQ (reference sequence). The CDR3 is CASSLYGDTEAFF. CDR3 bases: TGTGCCAGCAGCTTATACGGGGACACTGAAGCTTTCTTT. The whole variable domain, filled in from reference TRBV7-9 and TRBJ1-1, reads DTGVSQNPRHKITKRGQNVTFRCDPISEHNRLYWYRQTLGQGPEFLTYFQNEAQLEKSRLLSDRFSAERPKGSFSTLEIQRTEQGDSAMYLCASSLYGDTEAFFGQGTRLTVV.

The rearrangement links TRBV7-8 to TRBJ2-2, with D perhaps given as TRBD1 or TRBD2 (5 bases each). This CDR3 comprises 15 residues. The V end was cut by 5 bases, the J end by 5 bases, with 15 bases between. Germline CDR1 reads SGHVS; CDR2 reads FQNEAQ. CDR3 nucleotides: TGTGCCAGCAGCCCCCGAGGGACGTTAACCGGGGAGCTGTTTTTT. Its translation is CASSPRGTLTGELFF.

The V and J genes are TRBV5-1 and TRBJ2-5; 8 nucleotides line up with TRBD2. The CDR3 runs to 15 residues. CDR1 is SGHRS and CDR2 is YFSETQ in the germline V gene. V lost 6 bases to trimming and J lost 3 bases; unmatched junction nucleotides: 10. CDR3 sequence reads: CASMDNSGMEETQYF. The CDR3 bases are TGCGCCAGCATGGATAATAGCGGGATGGAAGAGACCCAGTACTTC. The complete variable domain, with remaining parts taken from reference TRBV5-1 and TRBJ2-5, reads KAGVTQTPRYLIKTRGQQVTLSCSPISGHRSVSWYQQTPGQGLQFLFEYFSETQRNKGNFPGRFSGRQFSNSRSEMNVSTLELGDSALYLCASMDNSGMEETQYFGPGTRLLVL.

The CDR3 sequence: CASSLVGLASDTQYF. The CDR3 DNA reads TGTGCCAGCAGCTTGGTGGGGCTAGCGTCAGATACGCAGTATTTT. The V and J genes are TRBV5-4 and TRBJ2-3; perhaps TRBD2 as D (6 bases). V lost 0 bases and J 4 bases, leaving 12 bases between the germline ends. Germline CDR1 is SGHNT and CDR2 is YYREEE (reference sequence). CDR3 length equals 15 residues. The entire variable domain, with the rest obtained from reference TRBV5-4 and TRBJ2-3, is as follows: ETGVTQSPTHLIKTRGQQVTLRCSSQSGHNTVSWYQQALGQGPQFIFQYYREEENGRGNFPPRFSGLQFPNYSSELNVNALELDDSALYLCASSLVGLASDTQYFGPGTRLTVL.

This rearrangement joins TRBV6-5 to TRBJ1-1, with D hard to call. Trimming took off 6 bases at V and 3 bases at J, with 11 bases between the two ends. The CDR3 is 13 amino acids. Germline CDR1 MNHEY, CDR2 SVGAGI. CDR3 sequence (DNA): TGTGCCAGCAGGGTAGGGTTAGACACTGAAGCTTTCTTT. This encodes CASRVGLDTEAFF.

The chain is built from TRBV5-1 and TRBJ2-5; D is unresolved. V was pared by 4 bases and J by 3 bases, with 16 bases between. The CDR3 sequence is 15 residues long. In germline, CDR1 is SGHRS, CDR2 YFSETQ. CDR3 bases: TGCGCCAGCAGCCTGGGTGATGTGGCTAAAGAGACCCAGTACTTC. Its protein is CASSLGDVAKETQYF.